This T cell receptor beta chain is from a study of Ad26.COV2.S vaccination and SARS-CoV-2 variants. Trimming removed 1 base from V and 7 bases from J, with 10 bases in between. This CDR3 comprises 13 residues. Germline V lookup: CDR1 LGHDT, CDR2 YNNKEL (reference sequence). Generated by immunoSEQ multiplex PCR, the TCRdb table keeps only in-frame clones and is missing some. The sample yields roughly 450,000 clones, 80% to 95% seen once. General study results and limits: Breadth, reportedly substantial, characterized the spike-specific CD8+ and CD4+ T cell responses after vaccination.

Remarks on this clone: Antigen: not known.

The treatment was: 19 received Ad26.COV2.S at low or high dose, single or two shots; about 5 received placebo; per-sample allocation not given. After the first vaccine or placebo injection, samples were drawn on day 63. Sequencing was performed on peripheral blood, taken in a trial of Ad26.COV2.S vaccine versus placebo. This chain uses TRBV3-1 (or the pseudogene TRBV3-2) with TRBJ2-5; D is uncertain. This TCR derives from a person between 18 and 59 years old who received the Ad26.COV2.S COVID-19 vaccine or a placebo. The CDR3 nucleotides read TGTGCCAGCAGCCAAGGGACGGTAGGGACCCAGTACTTC. Its protein product is CASSQGTVGTQYF.